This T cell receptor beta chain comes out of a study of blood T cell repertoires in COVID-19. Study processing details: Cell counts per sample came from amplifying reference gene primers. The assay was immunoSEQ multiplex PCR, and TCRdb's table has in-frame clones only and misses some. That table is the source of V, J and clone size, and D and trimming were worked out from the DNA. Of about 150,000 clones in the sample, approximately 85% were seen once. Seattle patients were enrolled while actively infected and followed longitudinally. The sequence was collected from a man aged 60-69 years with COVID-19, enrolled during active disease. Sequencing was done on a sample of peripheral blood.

The CDR3, as DNA: TGTGCCAGCAGCGTAGAAGGACGCGGGGGGATGACAAAGAACACAGATACGCAGTATTTT. Its translation is CASSVEGRGGMTKNTDTQYF. The rearrangement links TRBV9 to TRBJ2-3; 8 nucleotides agree with TRBD2. Germline CDR1 and CDR2: SGDLS and YYNGEE. The length of the CDR3 is 20 residues. After removal of 0 bases from V and 2 bases from J, the junction contained 17 bases not matched to a gene.